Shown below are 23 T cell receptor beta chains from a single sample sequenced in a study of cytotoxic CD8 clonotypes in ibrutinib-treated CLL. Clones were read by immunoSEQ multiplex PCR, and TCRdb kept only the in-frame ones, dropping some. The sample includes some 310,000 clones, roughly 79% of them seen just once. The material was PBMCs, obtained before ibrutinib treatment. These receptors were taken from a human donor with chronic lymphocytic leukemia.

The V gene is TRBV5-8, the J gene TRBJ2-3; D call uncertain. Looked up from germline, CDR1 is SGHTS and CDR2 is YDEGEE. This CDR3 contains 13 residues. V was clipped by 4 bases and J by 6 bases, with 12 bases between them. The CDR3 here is CASSLIFWDTQYF. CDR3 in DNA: TGTGCCAGCAGCCTGATTTTTTGGGATACGCAGTATTTT.

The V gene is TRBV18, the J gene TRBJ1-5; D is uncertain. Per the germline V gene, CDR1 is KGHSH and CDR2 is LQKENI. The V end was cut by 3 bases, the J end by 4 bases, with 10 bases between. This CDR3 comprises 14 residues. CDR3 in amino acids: CASSPSLANQPQHF. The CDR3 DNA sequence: TGTGCCAGCTCACCTTCCCTGGCAAATCAGCCCCAGCATTTT. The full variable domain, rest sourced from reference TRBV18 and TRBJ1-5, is NAGVMQNPRHLVRRRGQEARLRCSPMKGHSHVYWYRQLPEEGLKFMVYLQKENIIDESGMPKERFSAEFPKEGPSILRIQQVVRGDSAAYFCASSPSLANQPQHFGDGTRLSIL.

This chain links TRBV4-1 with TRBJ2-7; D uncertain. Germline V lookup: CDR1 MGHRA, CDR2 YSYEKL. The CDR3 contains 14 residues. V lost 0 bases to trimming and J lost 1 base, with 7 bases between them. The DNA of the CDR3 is TGCGCCAGCAGCCAAGATACCGAATCCTACGAGCAGTACTTC. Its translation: CASSQDTESYEQYF.

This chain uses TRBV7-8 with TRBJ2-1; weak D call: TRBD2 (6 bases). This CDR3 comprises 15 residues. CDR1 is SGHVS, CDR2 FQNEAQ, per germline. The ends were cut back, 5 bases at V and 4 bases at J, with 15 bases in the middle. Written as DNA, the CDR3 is TGTGCCAGCAGCCAAGGAGGGCCGGGGTACAATGAGCAGTTCTTC. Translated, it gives CASSQGGPGYNEQFF.

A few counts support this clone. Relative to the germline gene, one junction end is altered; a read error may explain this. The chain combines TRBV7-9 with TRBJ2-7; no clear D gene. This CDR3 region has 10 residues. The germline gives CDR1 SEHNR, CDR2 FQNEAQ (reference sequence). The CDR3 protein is CASSKSRLHF. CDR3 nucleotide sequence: TGTGCCAGCAGTAAATCGCGACTCCACTTC.

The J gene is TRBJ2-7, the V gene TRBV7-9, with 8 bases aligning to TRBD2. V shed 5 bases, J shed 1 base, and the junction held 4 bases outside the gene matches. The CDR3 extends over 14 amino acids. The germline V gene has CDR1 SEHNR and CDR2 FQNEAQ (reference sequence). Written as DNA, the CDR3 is TGTGCCAGCAGCCCGAGACTAGCGTCCTACGAGCAGTACTTC. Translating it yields CASSPRLASYEQYF.

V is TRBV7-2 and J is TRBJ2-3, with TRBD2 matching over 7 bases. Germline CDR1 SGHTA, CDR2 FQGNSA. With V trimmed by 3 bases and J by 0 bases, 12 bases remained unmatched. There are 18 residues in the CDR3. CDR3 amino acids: CASSFGREPPLSTDTQYF. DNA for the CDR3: TGTGCCAGCAGCTTCGGGCGGGAGCCCCCCCTTAGCACAGATACGCAGTATTTT.

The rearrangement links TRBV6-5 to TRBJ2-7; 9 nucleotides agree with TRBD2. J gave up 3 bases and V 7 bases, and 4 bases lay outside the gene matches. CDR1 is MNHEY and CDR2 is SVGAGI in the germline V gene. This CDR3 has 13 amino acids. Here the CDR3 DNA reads TGTGCCAGCATCTCAGCGGGAGGCTACGAGCAGTACTTC. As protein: CASISAGGYEQYF.

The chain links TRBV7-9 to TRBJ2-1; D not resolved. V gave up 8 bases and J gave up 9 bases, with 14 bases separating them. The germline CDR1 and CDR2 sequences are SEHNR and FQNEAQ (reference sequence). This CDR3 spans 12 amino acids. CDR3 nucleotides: TGTGCCAGCGCCAATCCTATGGGTGAGCAGTTCTTC. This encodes CASANPMGEQFF.

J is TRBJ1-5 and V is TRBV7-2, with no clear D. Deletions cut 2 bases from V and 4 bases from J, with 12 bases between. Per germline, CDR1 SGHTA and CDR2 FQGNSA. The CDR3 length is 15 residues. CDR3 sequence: CASSLLSGGNQPQHF. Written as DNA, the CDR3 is TGTGCCAGCAGCTTACTTTCGGGCGGTAATCAGCCCCAGCATTTT.

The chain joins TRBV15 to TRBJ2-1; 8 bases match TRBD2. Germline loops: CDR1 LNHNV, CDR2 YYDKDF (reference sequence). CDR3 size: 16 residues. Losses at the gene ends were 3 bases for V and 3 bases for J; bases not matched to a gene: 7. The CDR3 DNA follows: TGTGCCACCAGCAGTCCCCAGCGGGAGCGCTACAATGAGCAGTTCTTC. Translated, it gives CATSSPQRERYNEQFF.

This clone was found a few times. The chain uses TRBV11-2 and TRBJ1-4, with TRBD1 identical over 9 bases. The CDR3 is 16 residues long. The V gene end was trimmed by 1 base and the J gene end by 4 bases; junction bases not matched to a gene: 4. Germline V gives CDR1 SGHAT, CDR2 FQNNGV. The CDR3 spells CASSLGNRGLNEKLFF. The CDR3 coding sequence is TGTGCCAGCAGCTTAGGCAACAGGGGGCTTAATGAAAAACTGTTTTTT.

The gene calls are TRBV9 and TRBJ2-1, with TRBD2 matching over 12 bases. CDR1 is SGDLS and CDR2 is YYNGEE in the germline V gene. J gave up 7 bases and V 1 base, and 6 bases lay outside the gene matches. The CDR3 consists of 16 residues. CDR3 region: CASSVRRLAGVNEQFF. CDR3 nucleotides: TGTGCCAGCAGCGTACGCCGACTAGCGGGAGTTAATGAGCAGTTCTTC.

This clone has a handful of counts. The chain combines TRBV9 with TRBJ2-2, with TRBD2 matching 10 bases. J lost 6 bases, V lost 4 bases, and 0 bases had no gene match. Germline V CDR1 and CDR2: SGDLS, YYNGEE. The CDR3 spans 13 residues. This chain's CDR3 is CASSLAGAGELFF. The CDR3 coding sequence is TGTGCCAGCAGCCTAGCGGGAGCCGGGGAGCTGTTTTTT.

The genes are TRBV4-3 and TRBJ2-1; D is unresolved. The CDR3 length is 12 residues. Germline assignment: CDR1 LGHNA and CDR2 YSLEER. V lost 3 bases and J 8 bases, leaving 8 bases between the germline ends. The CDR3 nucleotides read TGCGCCAGCAGCCATATTCGGGATGAGCAGTTCTTC. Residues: CASSHIRDEQFF.

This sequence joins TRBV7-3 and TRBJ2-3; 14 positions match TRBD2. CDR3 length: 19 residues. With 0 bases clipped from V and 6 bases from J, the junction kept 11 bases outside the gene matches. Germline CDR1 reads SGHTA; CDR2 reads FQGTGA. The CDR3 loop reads CASSLTSGTSGSGVDTQYF. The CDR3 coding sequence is TGTGCCAGCAGCTTAACCTCCGGGACTAGCGGGAGCGGGGTGGATACGCAGTATTTT.

The CDR3 region is CATNSGREWNNEQFF. The CDR3 coding sequence is TGTGCCACCAATAGCGGGAGGGAATGGAACAATGAGCAGTTCTTC. This chain joins TRBV6-1 and TRBJ2-1, with 11 bases fitting TRBD2. In germline, CDR1 is MNHNS, CDR2 SASEGT. The CDR3 contains 15 residues. V trimming: 10 bases; J trimming: 5 bases; junction bases outside the gene matches: 10.

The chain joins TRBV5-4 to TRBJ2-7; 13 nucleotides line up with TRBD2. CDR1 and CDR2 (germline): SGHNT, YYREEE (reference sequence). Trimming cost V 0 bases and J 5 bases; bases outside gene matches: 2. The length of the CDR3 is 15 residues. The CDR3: CASSLGTSGSDEQYF. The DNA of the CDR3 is TGTGCCAGCAGCTTGGGGACTAGCGGGAGCGACGAGCAGTACTTC.

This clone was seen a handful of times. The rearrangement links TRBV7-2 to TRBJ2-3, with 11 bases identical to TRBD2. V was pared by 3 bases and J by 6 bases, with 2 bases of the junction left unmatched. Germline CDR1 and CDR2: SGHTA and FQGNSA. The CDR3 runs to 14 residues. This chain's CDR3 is CASSFSGRGDTQYF. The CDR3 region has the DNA TGTGCCAGCAGCTTTAGCGGGAGGGGGGATACGCAGTATTTT.

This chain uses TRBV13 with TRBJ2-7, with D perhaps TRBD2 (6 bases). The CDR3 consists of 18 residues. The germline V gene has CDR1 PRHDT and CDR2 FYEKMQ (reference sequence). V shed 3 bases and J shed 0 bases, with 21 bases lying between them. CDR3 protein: CASSFPNGRAPSSYEQYF. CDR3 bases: TGTGCCAGCAGCTTTCCAAACGGGAGAGCTCCTAGCTCCTACGAGCAGTACTTC.

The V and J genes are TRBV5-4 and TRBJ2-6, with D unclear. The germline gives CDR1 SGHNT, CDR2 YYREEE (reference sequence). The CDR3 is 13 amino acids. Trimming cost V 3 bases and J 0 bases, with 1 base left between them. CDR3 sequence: CASSYSGANVLTF. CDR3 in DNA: TGTGCCAGCAGCTACTCTGGGGCCAACGTCCTGACTTTC.

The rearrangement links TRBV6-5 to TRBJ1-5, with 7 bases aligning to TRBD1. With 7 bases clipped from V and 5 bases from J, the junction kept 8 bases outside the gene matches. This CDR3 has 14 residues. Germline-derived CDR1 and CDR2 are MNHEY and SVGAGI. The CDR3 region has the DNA TGTGCCAGCACCCTCGGGACAGCTGATCAGCCCCAGCATTTT. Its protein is CASTLGTADQPQHF.

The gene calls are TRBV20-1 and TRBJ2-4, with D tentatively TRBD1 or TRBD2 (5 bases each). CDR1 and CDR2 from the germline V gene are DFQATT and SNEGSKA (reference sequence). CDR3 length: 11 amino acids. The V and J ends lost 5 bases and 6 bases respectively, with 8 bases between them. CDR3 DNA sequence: TGCAGTGCTCGGGACCTAAACATTCAGTACTTC. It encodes CSARDLNIQYF.